This T cell receptor (beta chain) stems from a study of radiotherapy plus CTLA-4 blockade in lung cancer. General study points: After radiotherapy and ipilimumab, tumor-derived clones expanded in peripheral blood. Per reports, early blood T cell clone dynamics, plus interferon-beta, forecast response most strongly.

Comments on this clone: Its antigen is not known. One junction end does not reproduce the germline sequence, and a read error may be involved.

Clones were sequenced by immunoSEQ multiplex PCR, and TCRdb holds only the in-frame ones, with some missing. Of roughly 32,000 clones listed, roughly 71% are singletons. This CDR3 has 13 residues. Per the germline V gene, CDR1 is MNHNY and CDR2 is SVGAGI (reference sequence). Sequencing used peripheral blood, obtained from a patient treated with radiotherapy plus ipilimumab. The source is a human donor with non-small cell lung cancer who had stable disease on radiotherapy plus ipilimumab. The rearrangement uses TRBV6-6 and TRBJ2-2; D is unclear. The CDR3 DNA follows: TGTGCCAGCAGTTACTCGAACCCCGGGGAGCTGTTTTTT. Translating gives CASSYSNPGELFF.